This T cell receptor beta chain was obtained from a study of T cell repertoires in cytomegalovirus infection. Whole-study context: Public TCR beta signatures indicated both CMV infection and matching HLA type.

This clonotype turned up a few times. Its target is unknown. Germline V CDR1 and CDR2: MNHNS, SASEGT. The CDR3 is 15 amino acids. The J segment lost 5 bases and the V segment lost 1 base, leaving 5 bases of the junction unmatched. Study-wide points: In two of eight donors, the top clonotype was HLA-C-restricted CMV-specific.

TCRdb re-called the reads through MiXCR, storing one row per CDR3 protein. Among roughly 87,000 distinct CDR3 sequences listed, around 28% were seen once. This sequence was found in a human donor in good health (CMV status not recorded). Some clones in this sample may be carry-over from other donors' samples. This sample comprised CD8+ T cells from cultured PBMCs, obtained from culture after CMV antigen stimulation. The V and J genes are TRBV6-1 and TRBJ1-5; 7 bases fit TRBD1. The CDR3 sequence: CASSEGGTAYQPQHF. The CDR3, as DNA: TGTGCCAGCAGTGAAGGTGGGACAGCCTATCAGCCCCAGCATTTT.